This T cell receptor (beta chain) was sequenced during a study of T cells in Graves' hyperthyroidism and ophthalmopathy. The germline V and J ends were trimmed by 5 bases and 3 bases, with 11 bases remaining between them. CDR3 length: 13 amino acids. The sample holds many counts of this clonotype. Amplified regions were TCR beta CDR3 sequences from RNA transcripts. HTBI primers were used for first-round RT-PCR of the TCR CDR3. MiXCR was run by TCRdb on the multiplex PCR reads, yielding one entry per CDR3 protein. This table has around 260,000 distinct CDR3 sequences, 25% appearing once. This TCR was sampled from a man aged 40-55 years with Graves' hyperthyroidism that later progressed to Graves' ophthalmopathy. The chain recombines TRBV12-3 or TRBV12-4 with TRBJ2-7; D is uncertain. Sequencing used blood. The CDR3 DNA sequence: TGTGCCAGCAGTACCGGGCCTAGCTACGAGCAGTACTTC. Residues: CASSTGPSYEQYF.